The T cell receptor (beta chain) described here comes from a study of T cells in Graves' hyperthyroidism and ophthalmopathy. From RNA transcripts, TCR beta CDR3 regions were amplified. The HTBI primer set was used in a first-round RT-PCR of the TCR CDR3. TCRdb re-analysed the multiplex PCR reads in MiXCR, keeping a single row per CDR3 protein. This table has a few hundred thousand distinct CDR3 sequences, around 20% appearing once. This CDR3 contains 14 residues. V lost 4 bases to trimming and J lost 8 bases, with 15 bases between them. Germline V lookup: CDR1 SGHAT, CDR2 FQNNGV. Sequencing was done on a sample of blood. The V gene is TRBV11-2, the J gene TRBJ2-1, with D possibly TRBD2 on 6 matching bases. This TCR was sampled from a woman aged 45-59 years with Graves' hyperthyroidism. DNA of the CDR3: TGTGCCAGCAGCTGGGGGGACGGGTTCGATGAGCAGTTCTTC. As protein: CASSWGDGFDEQFF. The whole variable domain, remainder taken from reference TRBV11-2 and TRBJ2-1, is EAGVAQSPRYKIIEKRQSVAFWCNPISGHATLYWYQQILGQGPKLLIQFQNNGVVDDSQLPKDRFSAERLKGVDSTLKIQPAKLEDSAVYLCASSWGDGFDEQFFGPGTRLTVL.